Each of the 18 T cell receptor beta chains below was sequenced from the same sample in a study of T-cell memory formation after mild COVID-19. TCRdb re-derived calls from the 5' RACE reads in MiXCR, one entry per CDR3 protein. The data contain approximately 410,000 distinct CDR3 sequences, more than 20% of them singletons. Material for sequencing was PBMCs or a T cell subset sorted from them (not recorded which). The receptor source for this set is an adult woman who had mild COVID-19 (a few samples of this study predate the infection). Cell type and time point are not known.

This clonotype was counted between two and nine times. The chain couples TRBV5-1 to TRBJ1-1; no reliable D call. V lost 6 bases and J 1 base, leaving 13 bases between the germline ends. The germline gives CDR1 SGHRS, CDR2 YFSETQ. This CDR3 region has 14 residues. This chain's CDR3 is CASTPTPGNTEAFF. The CDR3 DNA reads TGCGCCAGCACCCCGACCCCCGGGAACACTGAAGCTTTCTTT.

This clonotype occurred a few times. This chain joins TRBV7-9 and TRBJ2-1; unclear D gene. The germline CDR1 and CDR2 sequences are SEHNR and FQNEAQ (reference sequence). Trimming took off 4 bases at V and 5 bases at J, with 3 bases between the two ends. The CDR3 loop spans 11 amino acids. CDR3 DNA sequence: TGTGCCAGCAGCTCTAACAATGAGCAGTTCTTC. Protein product: CASSSNNEQFF.

V and J are TRBV20-1 and TRBJ1-2, with a weak D call TRBD1 (5 bases). CDR1 and CDR2 (germline): DFQATT, SNEGSKA (reference sequence). The CDR3 spans 13 residues. V was shortened by 6 bases and J by 0 bases, with 11 bases between the two germline ends. CDR3 protein: CSASDTANYGYTF. Here the CDR3 DNA reads TGCAGTGCGTCGGACACCGCTAACTATGGCTACACCTTC.

Ten or more counts support this clonotype. CDR3 bases: TGTGCCAGCAGTTTGGGGGACACTAGGGGCGAGCAGTACTTC. This translates into CASSLGDTRGEQYF. V is TRBV12-3 or TRBV12-4 and J is TRBJ2-7; D is perhaps TRBD1 (6 bases). The CDR3 length is 14 residues. Deletions cut 3 bases from V and 6 bases from J, with 15 bases between.

The rearrangement uses TRBV5-8 and TRBJ2-5; TRBD1 might be the D (6 bases). There are 16 residues in the CDR3. V shed 0 bases and J shed 0 bases, with 12 bases lying between them. Germline lookup yields CDR1 SGHTS and CDR2 YDEGEE. CDR3 loop: CASSLGDTSYQETQYF. CDR3 nucleotide sequence: TGTGCCAGCAGCTTGGGGGACACATCGTACCAAGAGACCCAGTACTTC.

The J gene is TRBJ2-1, the V gene TRBV4-2, with D unresolved. The V gene's germline CDR1 is LGHNA and CDR2 YNFKEQ. The V and J ends lost 4 bases and 8 bases respectively, with 6 bases between them. The CDR3 is 11 amino acids. In nucleotides, the CDR3 is TGTGCCAGCAGCCGAGACTATGAGCAGTTCTTC. Its protein is CASSRDYEQFF.

This chain uses TRBV29-1 with TRBJ2-7; 8 nucleotides line up with TRBD1. Germline values: CDR1 SQVTM, CDR2 ANQGSEA. Germline trimming cut 6 bases from V and 3 bases from J; bases unmatched to any gene: 7. The CDR3 contains 13 residues. The CDR3 bases are TGCAGCGTAGCCTGGACAGGGTACTACGAGCAGTACTTC. As protein: CSVAWTGYYEQYF.

The chain recombines TRBV2 with TRBJ2-7, with 8 bases aligning to TRBD1. The germline V gene has CDR1 SNHLY and CDR2 FYNNEI. The junction had 6 bases not matched to a gene; V was cut back by 6 bases and J by 2 bases. This CDR3 has 14 amino acids. The CDR3 spells CASRETGVPYEQYF. In DNA form, the CDR3 reads TGTGCCAGCAGGGAGACAGGGGTGCCCTACGAGCAGTACTTC. The variable domain in full, with the rest retrieved from reference TRBV2 and TRBJ2-7, is EPEVTQTPSHQVTQMGQEVILRCVPISNHLYFYWYRQILGQKVEFLVSFYNNEISEKSEIFDDQFSVERPDGSNFTLKIRSTKLEDSAMYFCASRETGVPYEQYFGPGTRLTVT.

The chain couples TRBV5-8 to TRBJ2-1, with D perhaps matching TRBD1 or TRBD2 (5 bases each). This CDR3 spans 14 amino acids. Trimming took 4 bases from V and 4 from J, leaving 12 bases between them. Germline CDR1 reads SGHTS; CDR2 reads YDEGEE. CDR3 bases: TGTGCCAGCAGCAACAGGACTCCATACAATGAGCAGTTCTTC. Protein: CASSNRTPYNEQFF.

The V call is TRBV3-1, the J call TRBJ2-1; 7 nucleotides line up with TRBD1. The germline gives CDR1 LGHDT, CDR2 YNNKEL (reference sequence). J lost 9 bases, V lost 4 bases, and 9 bases had no gene match. CDR3 length equals 14 residues. Here the CDR3 DNA reads TGTGCCAGCAGCCGGGACAGCGAGGCCAGTGAGCAGTTCTTC. It yields the protein CASSRDSEASEQFF.

In DNA, the CDR3 is TGTGCCAGTTTGCCAGACGCGGGGGGTATCACAGATACGCAGTATTTT. It is translated as CASLPDAGGITDTQYF. This sequence joins TRBV12-3 or TRBV12-4 and TRBJ2-3; 8 positions agree with TRBD2. The CDR3 is made up of 16 amino acids. The ends lost 9 bases at V and 2 bases at J; junction bases unmatched: 13.

This clonotype was recorded a few times. J is TRBJ2-1 and V is TRBV4-1, with 9 bases fitting TRBD2. The germline V gene encodes CDR1 MGHRA and CDR2 YSYEKL. With V trimmed by 8 bases and J by 7 bases, 6 bases remained unmatched. This CDR3 contains 13 residues. The CDR3 here is CASESGGLNEQFF. CDR3 nucleotides: TGCGCCAGCGAGAGCGGGGGGCTTAATGAGCAGTTCTTC.

This chain connects TRBV5-1 to TRBJ2-7; 9 bases fit TRBD1. J was trimmed by 4 bases and V by 6 bases; bases with no gene match: 11. Germline V gene lookup returns CDR1 SGHRS and CDR2 YFSETQ. CDR3 length equals 15 residues. In DNA, the CDR3 is TGCGCCAGCACAGGAATGACAGGGGGGACGTACGAGCAGTACTTC. It specifies CASTGMTGGTYEQYF. The variable domain in full, with the rest retrieved from reference TRBV5-1 and TRBJ2-7, is KAGVTQTPRYLIKTRGQQVTLSCSPISGHRSVSWYQQTPGQGLQFLFEYFSETQRNKGNFPGRFSGRQFSNSRSEMNVSTLELGDSALYLCASTGMTGGTYEQYFGPGTRLTVT.

Many counts were recorded for this clonotype. The chain joins TRBV12-3 or TRBV12-4 to TRBJ2-1, with 10 bases aligning to TRBD2. The CDR3 contains 14 residues. The V segment lost 5 bases and the J segment 5 bases; nucleotides outside the gene matches: 3. The CDR3 DNA follows: TGTGCCAGCAGTGAGCGGGGGGGGAACAATGAGCAGTTCTTC. Its translation is CASSERGGNNEQFF.

J is TRBJ2-3 and V is TRBV15, with D perhaps given as TRBD1 or TRBD2 (5 bases each). CDR1 and CDR2 (germline): LNHNV, YYDKDF (reference sequence). CDR3 length: 16 residues. Trimming took off 3 bases at V and 5 bases at J, with 18 bases between the two ends. CDR3 sequence (DNA): TGTGCCACCAGCAGTTTTCCGGGACGGTTGAAAGATACGCAGTATTTT. Protein sequence: CATSSFPGRLKDTQYF.

The V call is TRBV4-1, the J call TRBJ2-7; TRBD1 aligns across 10 bases. J lost 0 bases, V lost 5 bases, and 4 bases had no gene match. The CDR3 has 15 amino acids. The germline V gene encodes CDR1 MGHRA and CDR2 YSYEKL. In nucleotides, the CDR3 is TGCGCCAGCAGCGCGCGACAGGGGGCCTCCTACGAGCAGTACTTC. This codes for CASSARQGASYEQYF.

This clonotype has at least ten counts. The J gene is TRBJ2-1, the V gene TRBV7-3; weak D call: TRBD1 (6 bases). Looked up from germline, CDR1 is SGHTA and CDR2 is FQGTGA. The CDR3 runs 13 residues. V gave up 3 bases and J gave up 4 bases, with 7 bases separating them. CDR3 bases: TGTGCCAGCAGCTTCGGACAGTACAATGAGCAGTTCTTC. Residues: CASSFGQYNEQFF.

This clonotype has only a few counts. This chain joins TRBV9 and TRBJ2-1, with TRBD2 matching over 9 bases. CDR1 is SGDLS and CDR2 is YYNGEE in the germline V gene. With 0 bases clipped from V and 9 bases from J, the junction kept 7 bases outside the gene matches. The CDR3 contains 15 residues. The CDR3, as DNA: TGTGCCAGCAGCGTAGATCCAGCGGGGGGTGTTGAGCAGTTCTTC. Protein: CASSVDPAGGVEQFF.